One and the same sample provided the 10 T cell receptor beta chains below, sequenced in a study of CD8 T cells in ankylosing spondylitis. General observations from the study: Among TCR beta sequences, a motif of under ten highly homologous variants appeared characteristic of ankylosing spondylitis blood.

TCRdb reprocessed the 5' RACE reads via MiXCR and lists one record per CDR3 protein. Here the sample spans hundreds of thousands of distinct CDR3 sequences, about 24% being singletons. The antigens of these receptors remain unknown. Material for sequencing was blood, either unsorted or a sorted T cell fraction (not recorded which). The receptor source for this set is a male donor with ankylosing spondylitis.

The rearrangement links TRBV14 to TRBJ2-3, with D possibly TRBD2 on 7 matching bases. Germline V gene sequence: CDR1 SGHDN, CDR2 FVKESK. CDR3 size: 16 residues. Trimming shortened V by 6 bases and J by 4 bases, and 20 bases separated the two germline ends. CDR3 residues: CASRWGGRTPADTQYF. The CDR3 nucleotides are TGTGCCAGCAGATGGGGGGGCCGGACCCCCGCAGATACGCAGTATTTT.

Many counts were recorded for this clonotype. The J gene is TRBJ1-5, the V gene TRBV12-3 or TRBV12-4; tentative D call: TRBD1 (5 bases). V was trimmed by 6 bases and J by 2 bases, leaving 11 bases between them. The CDR3 totals 14 residues. The CDR3 reads CASSPGYGNQPQHF. The CDR3 DNA reads TGTGCCAGCAGCCCAGGGTACGGCAATCAGCCCCAGCATTTT.

CDR3 amino acids: CSVSTGLFYEQFF. In nucleotides, the CDR3 is TGCAGCGTCTCGACAGGGCTGTTTTATGAGCAGTTCTTC. The chain uses TRBV29-1 and TRBJ2-1, with 7 positions matching TRBD1. Germline CDR1 reads SQVTM; CDR2 reads ANQGSEA. J was trimmed by 8 bases and V by 6 bases; bases with no gene match: 10. This CDR3 comprises 13 residues.

CDR3 region: CASSLSLGGPNEQYV. CDR3 bases: TGTGCCAGCAGTTTAAGCCTCGGAGGGCCGAACGAGCAGTACGTC. The rearrangement links TRBV28 to TRBJ2-7; possible D gene TRBD2, 6 bases. CDR1 is MDHEN and CDR2 is SYDVKM in the germline V gene. Deletions cut 2 bases from V and 5 bases from J, with 16 bases between. The CDR3 is 15 amino acids.

This clonotype has a handful of counts. V gene TRBV12-3 or TRBV12-4 combines with J gene TRBJ1-3; no clear D. The germline V and J ends were trimmed by 5 bases and 4 bases, with 15 bases remaining between them. CDR3 length equals 15 residues. CDR3 residues: CASSQQSGSGNTIYF. The CDR3 DNA sequence: TGTGCCAGCAGTCAGCAGTCGGGGTCCGGAAACACCATATATTTT.

The chain uses TRBV20-1 and TRBJ1-1; D may be TRBD1 (5 bases). The CDR3 sequence is 12 residues long. Trimming took off 6 bases at V and 1 base at J, with 9 bases between the two ends. Per the germline V gene, CDR1 is DFQATT and CDR2 is SNEGSKA (reference sequence). The CDR3 is CSADGGNTEAFF. CDR3 nucleotide sequence: TGCAGTGCCGACGGGGGGAACACTGAAGCTTTCTTT.

V is TRBV5-1 and J is TRBJ2-7; D tentatively fits TRBD1 or TRBD2 (5 bases each). This CDR3 has 14 amino acids. Trimming took off 4 bases at V and 2 bases at J, with 13 bases between the two ends. The germline gives CDR1 SGHRS, CDR2 YFSETQ. CDR3 in amino acids: CASSQYGGPYEQYV. The CDR3 coding sequence is TGCGCCAGCAGCCAGTATGGGGGTCCCTACGAGCAGTACGTC.

This sequence joins TRBV20-1 and TRBJ2-7, with D possibly TRBD1 on 6 matching bases. The length of the CDR3 is 15 residues. The germline gives CDR1 DFQATT, CDR2 SNEGSKA (reference sequence). V shed 5 bases and J shed 0 bases, with 17 bases lying between them. The chain's CDR3 is CSAASPGTNSYEQYF. The CDR3 DNA reads TGCAGTGCTGCAAGCCCCGGGACAAACTCCTACGAGCAGTACTTC.

This clonotype occurred a few times. This chain uses TRBV5-1 with TRBJ2-1; D not certain. This CDR3 region has 15 residues. Trimming stripped 2 bases from V and 13 bases from J, with 22 bases between. The V gene's germline CDR1 is SGHRS and CDR2 YFSETQ. The CDR3 DNA sequence: TGCGCCAGCAGCTTACTTGGGTCAGGCGCCCCTGGCCAGTTCTTC. The encoded protein is CASSLLGSGAPGQFF.

This clonotype was seen a handful of times. The chain links TRBV14 to TRBJ2-1, with D unresolved. Germline lookup yields CDR1 SGHDN and CDR2 FVKESK. The germline V and J ends were trimmed by 4 bases and 4 bases, with 8 bases remaining between them. This CDR3 spans 13 amino acids. For the CDR3, the DNA is TGTGCCAGCAGCCGGAAGGATTACAATGAGCAGTTCTTC. Amino acid sequence: CASSRKDYNEQFF.